The clone carrying this T cell receptor beta chain was observed a handful of times. Its specificity is unknown. V lost 0 bases to trimming and J lost 5 bases, with 3 bases between them. This CDR3 has 13 amino acids. The germline gives CDR1 KGHDR, CDR2 SFDVKD. This entry is derived from a study of T-cell memory formation after mild COVID-19. Study-wide context: The study found TCR clusters largely donor specific. Findings of the study overall: Clones which contracted sat mainly in CM and EM if CD4+, and in EMRA if CD8+. Cross-reactive memory appears to have joined, as suggested by some responding clones showing up in pre-infection memory.

Constant-segment primers were used for 5'RACE, and the resulting TCR alpha and TCR beta cDNA libraries carried sample barcodes and UMIs. MiXCR was run by TCRdb on the 5' RACE reads, yielding one entry per CDR3 protein. This table has some 300,000 distinct CDR3 sequences, 20% to 25% appearing once. The chain couples TRBV24-1 to TRBJ2-2; no clear D gene. The sequenced material came from PBMCs or a T cell subset sorted from them (not recorded which). This clonotype was obtained from a man aged 18-30 years who had mild COVID-19 (a few samples of this study predate the infection). Cell type and time point are not known. In DNA form, the CDR3 reads TGTGCCACCAGTGATTTGTTGACCGGGGAGCTGTTTTTT. Encoded protein: CATSDLLTGELFF.